The clone carrying this T cell receptor (beta chain) was counted at least ten times. TCRdb analysed the reads with MiXCR anew, one entry per CDR3 protein. The profile shows about 50,000 distinct CDR3 sequences, about 6.8% of them singletons. The source of the sample is a study of patients with pleural tuberculosis. Germline-derived CDR1 and CDR2 are DFQATT and SNEGSKA (reference sequence). Deletions cut 1 base from V and 0 bases from J, with 5 bases between. The length of the CDR3 is 13 residues. This clonotype was obtained from a human donor with pleural tuberculosis. This rearrangement joins TRBV20-1 to TRBJ2-3; D remains ambiguous. As DNA, the CDR3 is TGCAGTGCTAGAGCGGACAGCACAGATACGCAGTATTTT. The encoded protein is CSARADSTDTQYF.